The T cell receptor beta chain under discussion was sequenced for a study of regulatory T cells in long-lasting Graves disease. General study results and limits: Gene preferences differed: TRBV28, TRBJ1-2, TRBJ2-5 in persistent cases.

This clonotype was found many times. The antigen remains unidentified. Sequence at one end of the junction differs from germline and may be a read error. Time point indicated: newly diagnosed GD, antithyroid drugs for less than 3 months. The TCR library was prepared using RNA isolated from PBMCs. This CDR3 is built from 14 residues. Germline values: CDR1 SGHAT, CDR2 FQNNGV. Arm-PCR of CDR3 regions and iRepertoire HTBI primers were used to build TCR beta libraries. In the authors' workflow: Identified across the samples were 60 to 70 TRBV segments and 14 TRBJ segments. TCRdb re-derived calls from the multiplex PCR reads in MiXCR, one entry per CDR3 protein. In this record, the V and J calls reflect TCRdb's handling and not the investigators' own analysis. The table shows almost 450,000 distinct CDR3 sequences, with about a sixth occurring only once. These data also formed part of another study, on T cells in Graves' hyperthyroidism and ophthalmopathy. That source notes: Diagnostic assessment was based on clinical symptoms, serum thyroxine and TRAb, thyroid ultrasound and orbital computed tomography.

The starting material was peripheral blood mononuclear cells (PBMCs), obtained at new diagnosis, from a patient treated with antithyroid drugs. The sequence was obtained from a woman in her twenties or thirties with Graves disease. The rearrangement uses TRBV11-2 and TRBJ2-7, with 8 bases matching TRBD1. The chain's CDR3 is CASSSGTGTYEQYF. The DNA for the CDR3 is TGCGCCAGCAGCTCCGGGACAGGTACCTACGAGCAGTACTTC.